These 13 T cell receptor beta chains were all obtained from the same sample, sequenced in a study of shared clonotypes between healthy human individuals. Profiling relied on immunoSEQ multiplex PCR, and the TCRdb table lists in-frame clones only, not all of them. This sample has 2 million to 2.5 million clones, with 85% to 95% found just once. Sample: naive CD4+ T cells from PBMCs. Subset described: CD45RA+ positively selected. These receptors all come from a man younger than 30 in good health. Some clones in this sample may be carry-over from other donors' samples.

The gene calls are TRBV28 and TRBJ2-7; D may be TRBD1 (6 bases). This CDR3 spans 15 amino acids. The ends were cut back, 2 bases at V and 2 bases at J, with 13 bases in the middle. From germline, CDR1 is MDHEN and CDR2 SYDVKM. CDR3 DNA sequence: TGTGCCAGCAGTTTAGCAGGGGCCAGCACCTACGAGCAGTACTTC. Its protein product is CASSLAGASTYEQYF. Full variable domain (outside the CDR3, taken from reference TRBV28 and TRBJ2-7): DVKVTQSSRYLVKRTGEKVFLECVQDMDHENMFWYRQDPGLGLRLIYFSYDVKMKEKGDIPEGYSVSREKKERFSLILESASTNQTSMYLCASSLAGASTYEQYFGPGTRLTVT.

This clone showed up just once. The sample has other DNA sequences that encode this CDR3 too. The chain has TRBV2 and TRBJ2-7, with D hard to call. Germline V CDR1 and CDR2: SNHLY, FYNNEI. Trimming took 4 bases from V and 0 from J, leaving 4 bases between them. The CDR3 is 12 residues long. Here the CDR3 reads CASSGSSYEQYF. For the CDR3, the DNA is TGTGCCAGCAGTGGGAGCTCCTACGAGCAGTACTTC. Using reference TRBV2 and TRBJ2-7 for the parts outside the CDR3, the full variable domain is EPEVTQTPSHQVTQMGQEVILRCVPISNHLYFYWYRQILGQKVEFLVSFYNNEISEKSEIFDDQFSVERPDGSNFTLKIRSTKLEDSAMYFCASSGSSYEQYFGPGTRLTVT.

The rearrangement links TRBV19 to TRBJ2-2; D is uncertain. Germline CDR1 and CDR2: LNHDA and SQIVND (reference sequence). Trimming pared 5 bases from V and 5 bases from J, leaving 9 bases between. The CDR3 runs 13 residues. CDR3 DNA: TGTGCCAGTAGTTTGACGGTTACCGGGGAGCTGTTTTTT. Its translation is CASSLTVTGELFF.

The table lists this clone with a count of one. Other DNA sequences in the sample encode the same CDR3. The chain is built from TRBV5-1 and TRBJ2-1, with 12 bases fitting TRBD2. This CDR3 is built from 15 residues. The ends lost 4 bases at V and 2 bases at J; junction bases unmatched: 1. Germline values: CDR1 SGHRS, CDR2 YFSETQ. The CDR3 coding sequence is TGCGCCAGCAGCCTAGCGGGAGGGACCTACAATGAGCAGTTCTTC. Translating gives CASSLAGGTYNEQFF.

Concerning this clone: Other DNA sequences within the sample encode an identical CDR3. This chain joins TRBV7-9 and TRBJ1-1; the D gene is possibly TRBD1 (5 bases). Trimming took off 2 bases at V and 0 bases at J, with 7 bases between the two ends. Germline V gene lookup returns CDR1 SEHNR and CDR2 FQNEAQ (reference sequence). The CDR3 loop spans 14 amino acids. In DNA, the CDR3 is TGTGCCAGCAGCTTACAGGGATTGAACACTGAAGCTTTCTTT. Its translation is CASSLQGLNTEAFF.

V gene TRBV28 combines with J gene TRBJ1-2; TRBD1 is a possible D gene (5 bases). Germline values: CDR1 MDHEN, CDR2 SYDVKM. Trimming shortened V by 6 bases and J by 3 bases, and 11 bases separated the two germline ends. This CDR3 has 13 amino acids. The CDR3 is CASSSPGHYGYTF. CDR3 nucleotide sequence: TGTGCCAGCAGCTCCCCGGGGCACTATGGCTACACCTTC.

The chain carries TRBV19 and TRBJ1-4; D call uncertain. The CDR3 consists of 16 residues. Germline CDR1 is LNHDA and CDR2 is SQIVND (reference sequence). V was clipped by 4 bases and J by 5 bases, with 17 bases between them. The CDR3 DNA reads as TGTGCCAGTAGTACTGCGAACGTAATCAAGAATGAAAAACTGTTTTTT. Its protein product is CASSTANVIKNEKLFF.

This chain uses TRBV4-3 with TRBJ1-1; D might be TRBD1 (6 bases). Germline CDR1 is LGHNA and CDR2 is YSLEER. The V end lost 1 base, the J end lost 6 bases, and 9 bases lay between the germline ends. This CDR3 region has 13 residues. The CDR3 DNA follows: TGCGCCAGCAGCCAAGGGGGGGGCCCTGAAGCTTTCTTT. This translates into CASSQGGGPEAFF.

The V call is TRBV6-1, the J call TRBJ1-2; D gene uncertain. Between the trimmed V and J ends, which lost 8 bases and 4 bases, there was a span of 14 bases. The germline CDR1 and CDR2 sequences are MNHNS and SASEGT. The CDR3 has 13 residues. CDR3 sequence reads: CASLAGSFYGYTF. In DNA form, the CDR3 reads TGTGCCAGCTTAGCAGGATCCTTCTATGGCTACACCTTC.

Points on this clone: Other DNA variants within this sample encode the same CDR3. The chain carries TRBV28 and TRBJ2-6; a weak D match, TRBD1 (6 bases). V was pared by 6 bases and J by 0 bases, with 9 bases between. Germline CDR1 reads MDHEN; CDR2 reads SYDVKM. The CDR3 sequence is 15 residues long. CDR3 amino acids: CASSQGGSGANVLTF. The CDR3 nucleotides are TGTGCCAGCAGCCAAGGGGGCTCTGGGGCCAACGTCCTGACTTTC.

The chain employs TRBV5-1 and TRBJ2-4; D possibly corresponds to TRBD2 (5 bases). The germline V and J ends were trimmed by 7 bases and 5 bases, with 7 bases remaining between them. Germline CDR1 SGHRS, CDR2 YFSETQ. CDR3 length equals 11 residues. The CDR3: CASRDQNIQYF. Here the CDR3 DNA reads TGCGCCAGCCGGGATCAAAACATTCAGTACTTC.

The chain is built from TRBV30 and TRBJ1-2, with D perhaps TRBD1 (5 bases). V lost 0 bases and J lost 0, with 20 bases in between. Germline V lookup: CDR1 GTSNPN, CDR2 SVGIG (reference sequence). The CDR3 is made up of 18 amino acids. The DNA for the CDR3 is TGTGCCTGGAGTGTAGTTGGGGACCCATTTGATCCTAACTATGGCTACACCTTC. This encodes CAWSVVGDPFDPNYGYTF.

The CDR3 loop reads CASRATDSTDTQYF. In nucleotides, the CDR3 is TGTGCCAGCAGAGCGACAGATAGCACAGATACGCAGTATTTT. The rearrangement joins TRBV9 to TRBJ2-3; possibly TRBD1 for D (5 bases). Trimming left V 5 bases short and J 0 bases short, with 10 bases between. This CDR3 is 14 amino acids long. Germline CDR1 SGDLS, CDR2 YYNGEE. Based on the CDR3 plus reference TRBV9 and TRBJ2-3, the full variable domain is DSGVTQTPKHLITATGQRVTLRCSPRSGDLSVYWYQQSLDQGLQFLIQYYNGEERAKGNILERFSAQQFPDLHSELNLSSLELGDSALYFCASRATDSTDTQYFGPGTRLTVL.